These 15 T cell receptor beta chains came from one sample sequenced in a study of cytomegalovirus exposure and HLA in healthy donors. The primer mix had 60 Vbeta and 13 Jbeta primers. Generated by immunoSEQ multiplex PCR, the TCRdb table keeps only in-frame clones and is missing some. Altogether over 90,000 clones are present, approximately 73% being singletons, with the ten largest covering about 9.3%. The sequenced material came from PBMCs. All receptors derive from a woman aged 18-29 years in good health and CMV-seropositive.

The chain joins TRBV10-3 to TRBJ2-5; D might be TRBD2 (5 bases). This CDR3 is built from 15 residues. The germline V and J ends were trimmed by 0 bases and 4 bases, with 12 bases remaining between them. In germline, CDR1 is ENHRY, CDR2 SYGVKD. The CDR3 nucleotides read TGTGCCATCAGTGAGTCTGTGGCGGGTGGAGAGACCCAGTACTTC. This translates into CAISESVAGGETQYF.

As regards this clone: A read error may produce the germline difference seen at one junction end. The chain couples TRBV6-5 to TRBJ2-2; no definite D call. CDR1 and CDR2 (germline): MNHEY, SVGAGI. The CDR3 is 12 residues long. CDR3 residues: CACRKNTGELFF. CDR3 in DNA: TGCGCCTGTAGAAAGAACACCGGGGAGCTGTTTTTT.

This chain links TRBV28 with TRBJ2-7, with D perhaps TRBD1 (6 bases). Germline V gives CDR1 MDHEN, CDR2 SYDVKM. V lost 2 bases and J 0 bases, leaving 11 bases between the germline ends. The CDR3 extends over 15 amino acids. The CDR3 region is CASSLGWTDSYEQYF. CDR3 nucleotides: TGTGCCAGCAGTTTAGGGTGGACAGACTCCTACGAGCAGTACTTC.

In this sample, this clone turned up a few times. This chain connects TRBV6-1 to TRBJ1-5; D is uncertain. V gave up 0 bases and J gave up 4 bases, with 13 bases separating them. Germline CDR1 and CDR2: MNHNS and SASEGT. CDR3 length equals 16 residues. The CDR3 sequence is CASSEAWRVMNQPQHF. The CDR3 DNA sequence: TGTGCCAGCAGTGAAGCGTGGAGGGTAATGAATCAGCCCCAGCATTTT.

The chain employs TRBV5-1 and TRBJ2-1, with D possibly matching TRBD1 (6 bases). The CDR3 has 17 residues. V dropped 1 base and J dropped 5 bases, with 19 bases sitting between them. Per the germline V gene, CDR1 is SGHRS and CDR2 is YFSETQ. The CDR3: CASSLFFRQDPNNEQFF. CDR3 coding DNA: TGCGCCAGCAGCTTGTTTTTTCGACAGGACCCGAACAATGAGCAGTTCTTC.

The CDR3 reads CASRHGDRGLREQYF. The DNA of the CDR3 is TGTGCCAGCAGGCACGGGGATAGGGGGCTAAGGGAGCAGTACTTC. The chain carries TRBV28 and TRBJ2-7, with 7 bases aligning to TRBD1. CDR1 is MDHEN and CDR2 is SYDVKM in the germline V gene. V lost 6 bases, J lost 7 bases, and 15 bases stayed unmatched. The CDR3 sequence is 15 residues long. The full variable domain, completed using reference TRBV28 and TRBJ2-7, is DVKVTQSSRYLVKRTGEKVFLECVQDMDHENMFWYRQDPGLGLRLIYFSYDVKMKEKGDIPEGYSVSREKKERFSLILESASTNQTSMYLCASRHGDRGLREQYFGPGTRLTVT.

The chain employs TRBV5-4 and TRBJ1-1; TRBD1 agrees at 9 bases. Germline loops: CDR1 SGHNT, CDR2 YYREEE (reference sequence). V shed 5 bases and J 0 bases; nucleotides not matched to a gene: 8. There are 16 residues in the CDR3. This CDR3 is CASRNGQGRMNTEAFF. The CDR3 DNA follows: TGTGCCAGCAGGAATGGACAGGGGAGAATGAACACTGAAGCTTTCTTT. The whole variable domain, remainder taken from reference TRBV5-4 and TRBJ1-1, is ETGVTQSPTHLIKTRGQQVTLRCSSQSGHNTVSWYQQALGQGPQFIFQYYREEENGRGNFPPRFSGLQFPNYSSELNVNALELDDSALYLCASRNGQGRMNTEAFFGQGTRLTVV.

V is TRBV6-1 and J is TRBJ1-2; D unclear. This CDR3 is 15 amino acids long. V was shortened by 0 bases and J by 5 bases, with 13 bases between the two germline ends. Per the germline V gene, CDR1 is MNHNS and CDR2 is SASEGT. The DNA for the CDR3 is TGTGCCAGCAGTGAAGCAAGCCTTCCCTTATATGGCTACACCTTC. It specifies CASSEASLPLYGYTF.

This clone has just a few counts. The chain has TRBV5-1 and TRBJ2-7; a possible D gene is TRBD2 (6 bases). V lost 3 bases and J lost 2, with 9 bases in between. The V gene's germline CDR1 is SGHRS and CDR2 YFSETQ. The CDR3 loop spans 13 amino acids. Here the CDR3 reads CASSWDSTYEQYF. For the CDR3, the DNA is TGCGCCAGCAGCTGGGACTCAACCTACGAGCAGTACTTC.

The V and J genes are TRBV7-7 and TRBJ2-5; the D is unclear. V gave up 8 bases and J gave up 7 bases, with 5 bases separating them. Germline V gene sequence: CDR1 SSHAT, CDR2 FNYEAQ (reference sequence). The CDR3 covers 9 residues. CDR3 sequence: CASRWTQYF. The CDR3 coding sequence is TGTGCCAGCCGGTGGACCCAGTACTTC.

The chain links TRBV5-4 to TRBJ1-1; D unclear. There are 14 residues in the CDR3. Trimming stripped 0 bases from V and 5 bases from J, with 11 bases between. Per germline, CDR1 SGHNT and CDR2 YYREEE (reference sequence). The CDR3 loop reads CASSLGYRETEAFF. The DNA of the CDR3 is TGTGCCAGCAGCTTGGGGTATCGGGAGACTGAAGCTTTCTTT.

This chain links TRBV19 with TRBJ1-1; 8 bases map to TRBD1. With 4 bases clipped from V and 1 base from J, the junction kept 2 bases outside the gene matches. Germline values: CDR1 LNHDA, CDR2 SQIVND (reference sequence). CDR3 length: 14 residues. The CDR3 DNA is TGTGCCAGTAGTAAAACAGGGGGGAACACTGAAGCTTTCTTT. This sequence encodes CASSKTGGNTEAFF.

The chain joins TRBV7-3 to TRBJ2-1; 10 bases fit TRBD2. Trimming cost V 5 bases and J 3 bases; bases outside gene matches: 10. The germline V gene encodes CDR1 SGHTA and CDR2 FQGTGA. The CDR3 spans 17 residues. CDR3 in amino acids: CASSLTRLAGRYNEQFF. In nucleotides, the CDR3 is TGTGCCAGCAGCCTTACCCGACTAGCGGGCCGCTACAATGAGCAGTTCTTC.

The chain has TRBV7-9 and TRBJ2-7; 10 bases are shared with TRBD2. V lost 5 bases to trimming and J lost 7 bases; unmatched junction nucleotides: 8. The CDR3 totals 14 residues. Germline-derived CDR1 and CDR2 are SEHNR and FQNEAQ (reference sequence). Here the CDR3 DNA reads TGTGCCAGCAGCCCGTCAGCGGGAGGGAAAGAGCAGTACTTC. Protein sequence: CASSPSAGGKEQYF.

This clone was observed a few times. This chain connects TRBV5-1 to TRBJ1-1; TRBD1 might be the D (6 bases). The CDR3 runs 14 residues. V was pared by 2 bases and J by 1 base, with 9 bases between. Per the germline V gene, CDR1 is SGHRS and CDR2 is YFSETQ. The CDR3 here is CASSFSTGNTEAFF. The CDR3 DNA reads TGCGCCAGCAGCTTCTCGACAGGGAACACTGAAGCTTTCTTT.